Listed here are 16 T cell receptor beta chains from one sample, sequenced in a study of T cell responses to AZD1222 COVID-19 vaccine. Assay: immunoSEQ multiplex PCR; the TCRdb copy retains only in-frame clones and omits some. This table has 140,000 to 150,000 clones, 91% appearing once. The specimen was peripheral blood, collected 28 days after the second dose of the MenACWY control vaccine. The receptors come from an adult who received the MenACWY meningococcal vaccine as a control.

The genes are TRBV3-1 (or the pseudogene TRBV3-2) and TRBJ2-5; the match to TRBD1 covers 10 bases. This CDR3 comprises 16 residues. Losses at the gene ends were 3 bases for V and 2 bases for J; bases not matched to a gene: 6. Germline CDR1 reads LGHDT; CDR2 reads YNNKEL (reference sequence). This chain's CDR3 is CASSQGQGIGQETQYF. DNA for the CDR3: TGTGCCAGCAGCCAGGGACAGGGGATTGGGCAAGAGACCCAGTACTTC.

The chain employs TRBV7-8 and TRBJ1-5; D may be TRBD1 (5 bases). V was shortened by 1 base and J by 7 bases, with 14 bases between the two germline ends. Germline assignment: CDR1 SGHVS and CDR2 FQNEAQ. The CDR3 spans 15 residues. The CDR3 spells CASSLEIQGDQPQHF. CDR3 nucleotide sequence: TGTGCCAGCAGCTTAGAGATCCAGGGAGACCAGCCCCAGCATTTT. Full variable domain (remainder filled in from reference TRBV7-8 and TRBJ1-5): GAGVSQSPRYKVAKRGQDVALRCDPISGHVSLFWYQQALGQGPEFLTYFQNEAQLDKSGLPSDRFFAERPEGSVSTLKIQRTQQEDSAVYLCASSLEIQGDQPQHFGDGTRLSIL.

V usage is TRBV18 and J usage is TRBJ2-7, with TRBD2 identical over 11 bases. This CDR3 contains 17 residues. In germline, CDR1 is KGHSH, CDR2 LQKENI. The J segment lost 3 bases and the V segment lost 5 bases, leaving 12 bases of the junction unmatched. The CDR3 nucleotides read TGTGCCAGCTCAGATATTACCCTCGGACTAGCGGGCTACGAGCAGTACTTC. Translating gives CASSDITLGLAGYEQYF.

The V gene is TRBV18, the J gene TRBJ2-7; 9 bases map to TRBD1. The V segment lost 6 bases and the J segment 4 bases; nucleotides outside the gene matches: 10. The V gene's germline CDR1 is KGHSH and CDR2 LQKENI. The CDR3 is 15 residues long. This CDR3 reads CASSQGQGISYEQYF. The CDR3 DNA reads TGTGCCAGCTCTCAAGGACAGGGGATTTCTTACGAGCAGTACTTC.

This rearrangement joins TRBV3-1 (or the pseudogene TRBV3-2) to TRBJ1-2; D gene ambiguous. The CDR3 is 14 residues long. V was trimmed by 1 base and J by 6 bases, leaving 12 bases between them. Germline V gene lookup returns CDR1 LGHDT and CDR2 YNNKEL (reference sequence). The CDR3 DNA sequence: TGTGCCAGCAGCCAAGGGGCTTCGGGAGATGGCTACACCTTC. It yields the protein CASSQGASGDGYTF.

The CDR3 bases are TGTGCCAGCAGCCACCTCGGGGGGGCCGGCTACGAGCAGTACTTC. The encoded protein is CASSHLGGAGYEQYF. The chain carries TRBV3-1 (or the pseudogene TRBV3-2) and TRBJ2-7; 8 bases are shared with TRBD2. From germline, CDR1 is LGHDT and CDR2 YNNKEL (reference sequence). The CDR3 contains 15 residues. After removal of 3 bases from V and 3 bases from J, the junction contained 7 bases not matched to a gene.

The rearrangement links TRBV4-3 to TRBJ2-7; D might be TRBD2 (5 bases). The CDR3 totals 14 residues. Germline V CDR1 and CDR2: LGHNA, YSLEER. Between the trimmed V and J ends, which lost 6 bases and 0 bases, there was a span of 12 bases. The CDR3 reads CASRPGINSYEQYF. CDR3 nucleotides: TGCGCCAGCAGGCCCGGGATCAACTCCTACGAGCAGTACTTC.

The rearrangement links TRBV3-1 (or the pseudogene TRBV3-2) to TRBJ2-7, with D perhaps matching TRBD2 (6 bases). Trimming removed 1 base at V and 1 base at J, with 23 bases between. Germline V lookup: CDR1 LGHDT, CDR2 YNNKEL (reference sequence). This CDR3 is built from 19 residues. In nucleotides, the CDR3 is TGTGCCAGCAGCCAAGGCTTAGTGGGTACGGGGGACCGTTCCTACGAGCAGTACTTC. Amino acid sequence: CASSQGLVGTGDRSYEQYF.

The chain couples TRBV18 to TRBJ2-7; TRBD2 matches 12 bases. The CDR3 is 17 residues long. J gave up 0 bases and V 5 bases, and 8 bases lay outside the gene matches. Germline lookup yields CDR1 KGHSH and CDR2 LQKENI. CDR3 nucleotides: TGTGCCAGCTCAGTTTTGATGACTAGCGGGAGCTCCTACGAGCAGTACTTC. This encodes CASSVLMTSGSSYEQYF. The variable domain in full, completed from reference TRBV18 and TRBJ2-7, reads NAGVMQNPRHLVRRRGQEARLRCSPMKGHSHVYWYRQLPEEGLKFMVYLQKENIIDESGMPKERFSAEFPKEGPSILRIQQVVRGDSAAYFCASSVLMTSGSSYEQYFGPGTRLTVT.

This rearrangement joins TRBV29-1 to TRBJ2-1, with no clear D. Germline V CDR1 and CDR2: SQVTM, ANQGSEA. V was trimmed by 4 bases and J by 4 bases, leaving 5 bases between them. The CDR3 covers 11 residues. CDR3 protein: CSVVEYNEQFF. The CDR3 DNA sequence: TGCAGCGTTGTCGAGTACAATGAGCAGTTCTTC.

The V and J genes are TRBV28 and TRBJ1-3; 7 bases fit TRBD1. The trim removed 4 bases at V and 2 bases at J, leaving 5 bases unmatched. Germline V gives CDR1 MDHEN, CDR2 SYDVKM. The CDR3 consists of 15 residues. CDR3 region: CASSSPGTAGNTIYF. The CDR3 DNA reads TGTGCCAGCAGTTCCCCCGGGACAGCTGGAAACACCATATATTTT.

V usage is TRBV15 and J usage is TRBJ2-5; TRBD1 matches 10 bases. From germline, CDR1 is LNHNV and CDR2 YYDKDF (reference sequence). This CDR3 is built from 14 residues. The J segment lost 4 bases and the V segment lost 2 bases, leaving 1 base of the junction unmatched. The CDR3, as DNA: TGTGCCACCAGCAGAAGGACAGGGGGAGAGACCCAGTACTTC. This sequence encodes CATSRRTGGETQYF.

Here the CDR3 reads CAINGADNQPQHF. As DNA, the CDR3 is TGTGCCATCAATGGGGCGGACAATCAGCCCCAGCATTTT. The chain has TRBV10-3 and TRBJ1-5, with D tentatively TRBD1 (5 bases). Germline CDR1 reads ENHRY; CDR2 reads SYGVKD. Deletions cut 7 bases from V and 3 bases from J, with 10 bases between. There are 13 residues in the CDR3.

In its sample, this clone was seen once. The V call is TRBV19, the J call TRBJ2-1, with a possible D match to TRBD1 (6 bases). Trimming removed 4 bases at V and 2 bases at J, with 21 bases between. Germline CDR1 is LNHDA and CDR2 is SQIVND (reference sequence). CDR3 length: 18 residues. This chain's CDR3 is CASSRQGTISQPYNEQFF. As DNA, the CDR3 is TGTGCCAGTAGTAGGCAGGGGACCATTAGCCAACCCTACAATGAGCAGTTCTTC.

This chain connects TRBV11-2 to TRBJ1-5, with 9 bases matching TRBD1. Per the germline V gene, CDR1 is SGHAT and CDR2 is FQNNGV. The CDR3 covers 15 residues. The V segment lost 4 bases and the J segment 4 bases; nucleotides outside the gene matches: 5. The CDR3 region is CASSSGQGPNQPQHF. The CDR3 region has the DNA TGTGCCAGCAGCTCTGGACAGGGGCCAAATCAGCCCCAGCATTTT.

This clone was seen only once. The J gene is TRBJ1-2, the V gene TRBV28; unclear D gene. V shed 3 bases and J shed 4 bases, with 6 bases lying between them. Germline-derived CDR1 and CDR2 are MDHEN and SYDVKM. The CDR3 is 12 amino acids. CDR3 residues: CASSFGGYGYTF. The CDR3 DNA is TGTGCCAGCAGTTTCGGTGGCTATGGCTACACCTTC.